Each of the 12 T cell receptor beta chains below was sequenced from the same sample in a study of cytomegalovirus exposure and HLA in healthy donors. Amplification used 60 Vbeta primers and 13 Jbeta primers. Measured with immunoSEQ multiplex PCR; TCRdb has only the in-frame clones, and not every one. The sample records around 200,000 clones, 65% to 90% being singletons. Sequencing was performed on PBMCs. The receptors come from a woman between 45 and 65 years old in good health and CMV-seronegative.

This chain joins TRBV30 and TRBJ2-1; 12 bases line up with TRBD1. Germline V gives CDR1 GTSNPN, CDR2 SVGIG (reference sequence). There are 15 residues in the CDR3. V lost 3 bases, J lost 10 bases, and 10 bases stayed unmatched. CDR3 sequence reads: CAWSSGTGGRFEQFF. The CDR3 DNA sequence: TGTGCCTGGAGCTCCGGGACAGGGGGCAGGTTCGAGCAGTTCTTC.

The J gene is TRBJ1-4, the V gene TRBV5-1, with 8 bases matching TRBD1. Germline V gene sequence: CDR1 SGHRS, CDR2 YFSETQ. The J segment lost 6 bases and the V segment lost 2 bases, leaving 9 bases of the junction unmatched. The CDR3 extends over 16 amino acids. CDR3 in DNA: TGCGCCAGCAGCTTAGGTCCACAGGGGGTAGATGAAAAACTGTTTTTT. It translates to CASSLGPQGVDEKLFF. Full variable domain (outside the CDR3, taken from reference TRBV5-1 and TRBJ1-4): KAGVTQTPRYLIKTRGQQVTLSCSPISGHRSVSWYQQTPGQGLQFLFEYFSETQRNKGNFPGRFSGRQFSNSRSEMNVSTLELGDSALYLCASSLGPQGVDEKLFFGSGTQLSVL.

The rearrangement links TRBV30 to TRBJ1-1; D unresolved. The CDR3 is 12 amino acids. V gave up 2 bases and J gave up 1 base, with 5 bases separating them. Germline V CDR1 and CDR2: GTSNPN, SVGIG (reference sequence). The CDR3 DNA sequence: TGTGCCTGGAGTTCAGGGAACACTGAAGCTTTCTTT. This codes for CAWSSGNTEAFF.

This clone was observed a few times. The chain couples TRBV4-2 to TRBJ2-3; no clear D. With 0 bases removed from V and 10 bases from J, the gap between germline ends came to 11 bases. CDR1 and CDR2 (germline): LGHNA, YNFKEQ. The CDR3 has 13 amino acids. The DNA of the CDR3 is TGTGCCAGCAGCCAAGATCGAGGCTTGGCGCAGTATTTT. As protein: CASSQDRGLAQYF.

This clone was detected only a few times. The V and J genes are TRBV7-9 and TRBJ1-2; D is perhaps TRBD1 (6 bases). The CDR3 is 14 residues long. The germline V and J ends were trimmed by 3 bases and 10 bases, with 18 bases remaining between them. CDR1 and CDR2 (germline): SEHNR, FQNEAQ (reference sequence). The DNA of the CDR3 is TGTGCCAGCAGCTTTCGGTGGTCAGGGGCCAACTACACCTTC. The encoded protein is CASSFRWSGANYTF.

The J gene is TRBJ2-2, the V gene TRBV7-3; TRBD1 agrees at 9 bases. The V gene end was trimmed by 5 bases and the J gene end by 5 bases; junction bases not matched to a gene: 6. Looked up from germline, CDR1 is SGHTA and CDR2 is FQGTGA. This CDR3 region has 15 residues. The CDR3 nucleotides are TGTGCCAGCAGCCTACAGGGGGCAGGTACCGGGGAGCTGTTTTTT. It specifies CASSLQGAGTGELFF.

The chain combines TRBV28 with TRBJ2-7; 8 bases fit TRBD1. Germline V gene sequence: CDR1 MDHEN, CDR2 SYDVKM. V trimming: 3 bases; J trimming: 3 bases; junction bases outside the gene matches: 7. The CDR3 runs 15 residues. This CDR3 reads CASSFNGQGFYEQYF. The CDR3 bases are TGTGCCAGCAGTTTTAACGGACAGGGTTTCTACGAGCAGTACTTC.

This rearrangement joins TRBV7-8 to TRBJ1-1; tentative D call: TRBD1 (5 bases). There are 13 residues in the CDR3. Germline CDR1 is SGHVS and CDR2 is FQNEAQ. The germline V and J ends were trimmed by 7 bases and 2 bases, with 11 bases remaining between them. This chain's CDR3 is CASKSGPNTEAFF. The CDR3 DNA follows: TGTGCCAGCAAGTCAGGGCCCAACACTGAAGCTTTCTTT.

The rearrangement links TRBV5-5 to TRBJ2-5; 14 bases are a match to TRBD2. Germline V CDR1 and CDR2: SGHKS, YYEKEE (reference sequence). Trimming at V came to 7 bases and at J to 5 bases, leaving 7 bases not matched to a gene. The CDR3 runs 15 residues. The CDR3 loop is CASGGTSGSRETQYF. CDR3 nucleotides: TGTGCCAGCGGGGGGACTAGCGGGAGCCGGGAGACCCAGTACTTC.

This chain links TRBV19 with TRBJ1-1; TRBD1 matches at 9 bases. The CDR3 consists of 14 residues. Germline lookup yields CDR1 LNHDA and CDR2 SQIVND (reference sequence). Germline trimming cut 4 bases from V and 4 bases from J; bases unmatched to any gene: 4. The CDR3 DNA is TGTGCCAGTAGTACCGGGACAGGGATCACTGAAGCTTTCTTT. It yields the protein CASSTGTGITEAFF. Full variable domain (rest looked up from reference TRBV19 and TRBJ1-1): DGGITQSPKYLFRKEGQNVTLSCEQNLNHDAMYWYRQDPGQGLRLIYYSQIVNDFQKGDIAEGYSVSREKKESFPLTVTSAQKNPTAFYLCASSTGTGITEAFFGQGTRLTVV.

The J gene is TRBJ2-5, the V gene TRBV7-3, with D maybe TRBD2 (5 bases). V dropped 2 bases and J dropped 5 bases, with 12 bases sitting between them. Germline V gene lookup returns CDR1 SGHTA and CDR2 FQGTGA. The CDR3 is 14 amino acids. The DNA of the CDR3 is TGTGCCAGCAGCTTAGACCGGGAAGTGGAGACCCAGTACTTC. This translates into CASSLDREVETQYF.

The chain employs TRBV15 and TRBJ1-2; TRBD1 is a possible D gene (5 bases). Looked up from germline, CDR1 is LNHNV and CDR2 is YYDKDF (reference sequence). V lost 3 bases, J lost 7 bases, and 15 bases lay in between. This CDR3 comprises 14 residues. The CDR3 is CATSRGGVGSGYTF. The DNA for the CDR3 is TGTGCCACCAGCAGGGGGGGGGTAGGGTCTGGCTACACCTTC.